A single sample gave rise to the 19 T cell receptor beta chains below, sequenced in a study of identical twins. Via MiXCR, TCRdb re-called the 5' RACE reads, giving one row per CDR3 protein. The sample yields about 520,000 distinct CDR3 sequences, around 20% seen once. This sample also appeared in a second study, on T cells expressing NK-cell markers.

Material for sequencing was CD4+ T cells sorted from blood. The receptors stem from a woman between 18 and 29 years old in good health.

This clonotype was detected only a few times. This chain links TRBV20-1 with TRBJ2-7; 8 bases map to TRBD1. Trimming at V came to 6 bases and at J to 4 bases, leaving 11 bases not matched to a gene. CDR1 and CDR2 (germline): DFQATT, SNEGSKA (reference sequence). The CDR3 consists of 14 residues. The CDR3 DNA reads as TGCAGTGCCATAAGACAGGGGAATTTGTACGAGCAGTACTTC. Translated: CSAIRQGNLYEQYF.

This clonotype was observed a few times. The genes are TRBV6-1 and TRBJ1-2; TRBD1 is a possible D gene (5 bases). CDR3 length: 15 residues. Trimming stripped 6 bases from V and 2 bases from J, with 16 bases between. CDR1 and CDR2 from the germline V gene are MNHNS and SASEGT. CDR3 protein: CASSRLGRENYGYTF. The CDR3 coding sequence is TGTGCCAGCAGCCGATTGGGACGGGAGAACTATGGCTACACCTTC.

Worth noting for this clonotype: A clone one base away is much larger, so this may be a read error. CDR3 sequence reads: CSAGTSGEIQYF. CDR3 coding DNA: TGCAGTGCCGGGACTAGCGGAGAGATCCAGTACTTC. This rearrangement joins TRBV20-1 to TRBJ2-5, with 11 bases aligning to TRBD2. CDR1 is DFQATT and CDR2 is SNEGSKA in the germline V gene (reference sequence). The CDR3 length is 12 residues.

This clonotype appeared many times. The chain couples TRBV6-5 to TRBJ2-1, with D possibly being TRBD2 (6 bases). V dropped 0 bases and J dropped 7 bases, with 16 bases sitting between them. The CDR3 covers 16 residues. CDR1 MNHEY and CDR2 SVGAGI come from the germline V gene. As DNA, the CDR3 is TGTGCCAGCAGTTACTCGAGTCCCGGGAGCGGTAATGAGCAGTTCTTC. It translates to CASSYSSPGSGNEQFF.

J is TRBJ2-1 and V is TRBV7-9, with D hard to call. Germline V CDR1 and CDR2: SEHNR, FQNEAQ (reference sequence). V lost 2 bases and J 0 bases, leaving 14 bases between the germline ends. The CDR3 covers 17 residues. In nucleotides, the CDR3 is TGTGCCAGCAGCTTACGCCCCAGCGAAAGCTCCTACAATGAGCAGTTCTTC. This translates into CASSLRPSESSYNEQFF.

This clonotype was seen only a few times. The chain uses TRBV6-1 and TRBJ1-1, with TRBD1 matching over 7 bases. The CDR3 runs 14 residues. With 8 bases clipped from V and 1 base from J, the junction kept 7 bases outside the gene matches. In germline, CDR1 is MNHNS, CDR2 SASEGT. The DNA of the CDR3 is TGTGCCAGCCGGGGACAGATGAAGAACACTGAAGCTTTCTTT. Its translation: CASRGQMKNTEAFF.

This clonotype appeared a few times. V and J are TRBV5-1 and TRBJ2-7, with no clear D. The CDR3 length is 12 residues. Looked up from germline, CDR1 is SGHRS and CDR2 is YFSETQ. V lost 2 bases to trimming and J lost 3 bases, with 6 bases between them. In DNA, the CDR3 is TGCGCCAGCAGCTTAACAGACTACGAGCAGTACTTC. This sequence encodes CASSLTDYEQYF.

This chain connects TRBV20-1 to TRBJ2-7, with D unclear. Germline V gives CDR1 DFQATT, CDR2 SNEGSKA (reference sequence). V lost 3 bases, J lost 0 bases, and 15 bases lay in between. This CDR3 has 15 residues. This CDR3 is CSASRPELRSYEQYF. The DNA of the CDR3 is TGCAGTGCTAGCCGGCCTGAACTCCGCTCCTACGAGCAGTACTTC.

The CDR3 DNA follows: TGTGCCACCAGTGATACGGGGAAAGGCACAGATACGCAGTATTTT. Its protein product is CATSDTGKGTDTQYF. The chain recombines TRBV24-1 with TRBJ2-3; possible D gene TRBD2, 5 bases. V was clipped by 3 bases and J by 1 base, with 10 bases between them. Looked up from germline, CDR1 is KGHDR and CDR2 is SFDVKD. The length of the CDR3 is 15 residues.

This clonotype was counted between two and nine times. This chain connects TRBV25-1 to TRBJ2-4, with TRBD1 as a possible D gene (7 bases). Germline-derived CDR1 and CDR2 are MGHDK and SYGVNS. V was shortened by 9 bases and J by 6 bases, with 27 bases between the two germline ends. The CDR3 length is 17 residues. CDR3 sequence: CARLSPRGRGDTNIQYF. Here the CDR3 DNA reads TGTGCCAGGCTTTCGCCCCGAGGCAGGGGGGATACAAACATTCAGTACTTC.

Written as DNA, the CDR3 is TGTTCAGCGGGGGCCACCTACAATGAGCAGTTCTTC. Protein sequence: CSAGATYNEQFF. V and J are TRBV3-1 and TRBJ2-1; 8 positions agree with TRBD2. Germline V gives CDR1 LGHDT, CDR2 YNNKEL (reference sequence). The CDR3 covers 12 residues.

This clonotype came up a few times. V usage is TRBV6-2 or TRBV6-3 and J usage is TRBJ2-2, with 8 bases fitting TRBD2. The CDR3 has 15 amino acids. Germline trimming cut 4 bases from V and 0 bases from J; bases unmatched to any gene: 1. Germline V gives CDR1 MNHEY, CDR2 SVGEGT. The CDR3 DNA follows: TGTGCCAGCAGTTTGACTAGCGCGAACACCGGGGAGCTGTTTTTT. Translation: CASSLTSANTGELFF.

This chain uses TRBV29-1 with TRBJ2-3; tentative D call: TRBD2 (6 bases). The CDR3 contains 13 residues. Germline V gene sequence: CDR1 SQVTM, CDR2 ANQGSEA. V was cut by 5 bases and J by 5 bases, with 14 bases left in between. This chain's CDR3 is CSVIRGTGDTQYF. In DNA, the CDR3 is TGCAGCGTTATTCGGGGGACCGGAGATACGCAGTATTTT.

This rearrangement joins TRBV4-3 to TRBJ2-3; 10 bases line up with TRBD2. This CDR3 spans 15 amino acids. Germline CDR1 is LGHNA and CDR2 is YSLEER. V lost 3 bases and J lost 9; bases outside the gene matches: 9. The CDR3 sequence is CASSQTLAGVATQYF. The DNA of the CDR3 is TGCGCCAGCAGCCAGACTCTAGCGGGAGTTGCGACGCAGTATTTT.

As DNA, the CDR3 is TGTGCCAGCAGCAGTGACATGCCCTCCTACAATGAGCAGTTCTTC. As protein: CASSSDMPSYNEQFF. The chain combines TRBV5-5 with TRBJ2-1; D ambiguous. The CDR3 is 15 amino acids. CDR1 is SGHKS, CDR2 YYEKEE, per germline (reference sequence). V was pared by 4 bases and J by 0 bases, with 11 bases between.

The chain recombines TRBV9 with TRBJ1-2, with D maybe TRBD1 (5 bases). V gave up 5 bases and J gave up 8 bases, with 13 bases separating them. Germline V gene lookup returns CDR1 SGDLS and CDR2 YYNGEE. The CDR3 is made up of 12 amino acids. This chain's CDR3 is CASSKGASGYTF. Here the CDR3 DNA reads TGTGCCAGCAGTAAAGGGGCGTCGGGCTACACCTTC.

This clonotype came up many times. The CDR3 loop reads CASSLGAAQSTDTQYF. The CDR3 DNA is TGTGCCAGCAGTTTAGGGGCCGCCCAAAGCACAGATACGCAGTATTTT. The chain carries TRBV12-3 or TRBV12-4 and TRBJ2-3; no firm D call. CDR3 size: 16 residues. Trimming took off 1 base at V and 0 bases at J, with 11 bases between the two ends.

The genes are TRBV6-5 and TRBJ1-5; no firm D call. V gave up 2 bases and J gave up 0 bases, with 8 bases separating them. The CDR3 runs to 15 residues. Germline lookup yields CDR1 MNHEY and CDR2 SVGAGI. In DNA, the CDR3 is TGTGCCAGCAGTTACGGTCCGAATAGCAATCAGCCCCAGCATTTT. Translated, it gives CASSYGPNSNQPQHF.

Only a few counts were recorded for this clonotype. Given a much more abundant clone one base away, this may be a read error. The chain combines TRBV20-1 with TRBJ2-1; a weak D match, TRBD1 (8 bases). Per germline, CDR1 DFQATT and CDR2 SNEGSKA (reference sequence). The CDR3 totals 15 residues. The V gene lost 6 bases and the J gene lost 4 bases, with 19 bases spanning the gap. The CDR3: CSANRGGQEYNEQFF. The DNA for the CDR3 is TGCAGTGCAAACAGGGGGGGACAGGAATACAATGAGCAGTTCTTC.